Presented here are 27 T cell receptor beta chains from one specimen sequenced in a study of blood T cell repertoires in COVID-19. Libraries were prepared by immunoSEQ multiplex PCR; TCRdb keeps only in-frame clonotypes and omits some of them. This sample yields some 190,000 clones, of which 75% to 90% are seen a single time; around 3.3% belongs to the top ten. Input material: peripheral blood. Source of these receptors: a man in his 60s with acute or convalescent COVID-19.

The chain combines TRBV2 with TRBJ1-1, with TRBD1 as a possible D gene (5 bases). Germline values: CDR1 SNHLY, CDR2 FYNNEI. The CDR3 totals 13 residues. The ends were cut back, 7 bases at V and 2 bases at J, with 11 bases in the middle. The CDR3 sequence: CASKDSPNTEAFF. The CDR3 region has the DNA TGTGCCAGCAAAGACAGTCCTAACACTGAAGCTTTCTTT.

This clone was detected only once. V usage is TRBV28 and J usage is TRBJ1-6; TRBD1 agrees at 8 bases. The CDR3 runs to 15 residues. J was trimmed by 8 bases and V by 1 base; bases with no gene match: 4. The V gene's germline CDR1 is MDHEN and CDR2 SYDVKM. CDR3 protein: CASSLFVDRDSPLHF. CDR3 DNA: TGTGCCAGCAGTTTATTTGTGGACAGGGATTCACCCCTCCACTTT.

The chain is built from TRBV27 and TRBJ2-1, with D perhaps TRBD1 (6 bases). The CDR3 runs 12 residues. Trimming pared 7 bases from V and 3 bases from J, leaving 7 bases between. Germline CDR1 is MNHEY and CDR2 is SMNVEV (reference sequence). The CDR3 DNA sequence: TGTGCCAGCAAGACAGGCTACAATGAGCAGTTCTTC. It is translated as CASKTGYNEQFF.

This clone showed up just a few times. DNA for the CDR3: TGCGCCAGCAGCCATCCCAGCGGGAGTTCCTACAATGAGCAGTTCTTC. Translated: CASSHPSGSSYNEQFF. V is TRBV4-1 and J is TRBJ2-1; TRBD2 agrees at 8 bases. J was trimmed by 1 base and V by 3 bases; bases with no gene match: 5. This CDR3 contains 16 residues. The germline V gene encodes CDR1 MGHRA and CDR2 YSYEKL.

This chain connects TRBV30 to TRBJ2-2, with a possible D match to TRBD1 (5 bases). This CDR3 has 14 amino acids. Germline CDR1 GTSNPN, CDR2 SVGIG (reference sequence). V lost 4 bases and J lost 1, with 10 bases in between. The CDR3 reads CAWIRQGNTGELFF. CDR3 bases: TGTGCCTGGATCCGGCAGGGGAACACCGGGGAGCTGTTTTTT.

V gene TRBV5-8 combines with J gene TRBJ1-2; D remains ambiguous. V dropped 7 bases and J dropped 1 base, with 14 bases sitting between them. CDR1 is SGHTS, CDR2 YDEGEE, per germline. This CDR3 contains 14 residues. The CDR3 is CASWGGSFNYGYTF. In DNA, the CDR3 is TGTGCCAGCTGGGGAGGCTCGTTTAACTATGGCTACACCTTC.

The sample holds a few counts of this clone. The CDR3 region has the DNA TGTGCCAGCAGTTACGGGACTAGCGGGTACGAGCAGTACTTC. Translation gives CASSYGTSGYEQYF. This chain connects TRBV6-5 to TRBJ2-7, with 12 positions matching TRBD2. Germline lookup yields CDR1 MNHEY and CDR2 SVGAGI. V shed 2 bases and J 4 bases; nucleotides not matched to a gene: 0. The CDR3 sequence is 14 residues long.

This chain links TRBV18 with TRBJ2-3, with unresolved D. Germline CDR1 is KGHSH and CDR2 is LQKENI. Deletions cut 4 bases from V and 4 bases from J, with 9 bases between. The CDR3 consists of 13 residues. CDR3 nucleotides: TGTGCCAGCTCACTTCCCCAGGCAGATACGCAGTATTTT. Its translation is CASSLPQADTQYF.

This clone was seen more than once but under ten times. The chain links TRBV28 to TRBJ2-1; 15 bases agree with TRBD2. Losses at the gene ends were 6 bases for V and 10 bases for J; bases not matched to a gene: 4. The V gene's germline CDR1 is MDHEN and CDR2 SYDVKM. This CDR3 region has 14 residues. Written as DNA, the CDR3 is TGTGCCAGCAGACCCGGGACTAGCGGGAGGGAGCAGTTCTTC. Translation gives CASRPGTSGREQFF.

The chain recombines TRBV27 with TRBJ2-7; TRBD1 is a possible D gene (5 bases). Deletions cut 6 bases from V and 3 bases from J, with 12 bases between. CDR3 size: 13 residues. Per the germline V gene, CDR1 is MNHEY and CDR2 is SMNVEV (reference sequence). CDR3: CASRQARNYEQYF. The CDR3 DNA is TGTGCCAGCAGACAGGCCCGCAACTACGAGCAGTACTTC.

Only one count was recorded for this clone. The chain combines TRBV6-2 or TRBV6-3 with TRBJ2-2, with a possible D match to TRBD2 (5 bases). Germline CDR1 and CDR2: MNHEY and SVGEGT. The CDR3 is 17 amino acids. Trimming left V 0 bases short and J 4 bases short, with 15 bases between. The CDR3 loop is CASSYSEIVGSTGELFF. CDR3 DNA sequence: TGTGCCAGCAGTTACTCCGAGATTGTGGGGAGCACCGGGGAGCTGTTTTTT.

The V and J genes are TRBV7-8 and TRBJ2-5; TRBD2 matches at 7 bases. Germline V gene data show CDR1 as SGHVS and CDR2 as FQNEAQ. J gave up 3 bases and V 5 bases, and 9 bases lay outside the gene matches. This CDR3 has 15 residues. In DNA, the CDR3 is TGTGCCAGCAGCCCCCGCCTTCTAGCGGAAGAGACCCAGTACTTC. This codes for CASSPRLLAEETQYF.

This clone was detected only once. The gene calls are TRBV5-4 and TRBJ2-4; 9 bases map to TRBD1. V lost 1 base and J lost 5; bases outside the gene matches: 4. Germline V gene sequence: CDR1 SGHNT, CDR2 YYREEE (reference sequence). This CDR3 region has 15 residues. The CDR3, as DNA: TGTGCCAGCAGCTTGACAGGGGGCGGGGAAAACATTCAGTACTTC. As protein: CASSLTGGGENIQYF.

The chain employs TRBV2 and TRBJ2-6, with D hard to call. Germline assignment: CDR1 SNHLY and CDR2 FYNNEI. V lost 7 bases, J lost 0 bases, and 10 bases lay in between. The CDR3 consists of 15 residues. The CDR3 bases are TGTGCCAGCATAGCAGACCCCTCTGGGGCCAACGTCCTGACTTTC. It specifies CASIADPSGANVLTF.

The chain recombines TRBV19 with TRBJ2-2; no clear D. The CDR3 length is 14 residues. Between the trimmed V and J ends, which lost 1 base and 1 base, there was a span of 4 bases. CDR1 is LNHDA, CDR2 SQIVND, per germline (reference sequence). Here the CDR3 reads CASSIVVNTGELFF. The CDR3 bases are TGTGCCAGTAGTATAGTAGTGAACACCGGGGAGCTGTTTTTT. Combining the CDR3 with reference TRBV19 and TRBJ2-2 gives the whole variable domain DGGITQSPKYLFRKEGQNVTLSCEQNLNHDAMYWYRQDPGQGLRLIYYSQIVNDFQKGDIAEGYSVSREKKESFPLTVTSAQKNPTAFYLCASSIVVNTGELFFGEGSRLTVL.

This chain links TRBV11-2 with TRBJ2-5, with TRBD2 as a possible D gene (5 bases). V was clipped by 2 bases and J by 0 bases, with 10 bases between them. Germline-derived CDR1 and CDR2 are SGHAT and FQNNGV. The CDR3 extends over 15 amino acids. Here the CDR3 reads CASSLRLAHQETQYF. For the CDR3, the DNA is TGTGCCAGCAGCTTACGGCTAGCACACCAAGAGACCCAGTACTTC.

The CDR3 region has the DNA TGTGCCAGCAGTTACTCTCCGGGAACCTATGGCTACACCTTC. Amino acid sequence: CASSYSPGTYGYTF. The rearrangement links TRBV6-5 to TRBJ1-2; D ambiguous. Germline CDR1 MNHEY, CDR2 SVGAGI. Trimming pared 0 bases from V and 4 bases from J, leaving 9 bases between. The CDR3 covers 14 residues.

The chain joins TRBV18 to TRBJ2-1; 7 nucleotides line up with TRBD2. CDR1 and CDR2 (germline): KGHSH, LQKENI. V dropped 3 bases and J dropped 7; count of bases not matched to a gene: 9. The CDR3 covers 15 residues. The CDR3 DNA sequence: TGTGCCAGCTCACCGGGACTATCGTCGGAGAATGAGCAGTTCTTC. Residues: CASSPGLSSENEQFF.

V and J are TRBV12-3 or TRBV12-4 and TRBJ1-1, with a possible D match to TRBD1 (6 bases). With 7 bases removed from V and 1 base from J, the gap between germline ends came to 10 bases. The CDR3 spans 13 residues. CDR3 DNA: TGTGCCAGCAATCTAGGGGGGAACACTGAAGCTTTCTTT. Amino acids: CASNLGGNTEAFF.

DNA for the CDR3: TGTGCTAGTGGGAGCGGGGCTAGCACAGATACGCAGTATTTT. It yields the protein CASGSGASTDTQYF. This chain uses TRBV12-5 with TRBJ2-3; 7 bases are shared with TRBD2. V was pared by 6 bases and J by 0 bases, with 3 bases of the junction left unmatched. The CDR3 is 14 residues long. Germline V CDR1 and CDR2: LGHNT, FRNRAP.

This clone appeared once. The chain joins TRBV6-2 or TRBV6-3 to TRBJ2-7; 7 positions agree with TRBD2. CDR3 length: 14 amino acids. Germline loops: CDR1 MNHEY, CDR2 SVGEGT. After removal of 4 bases from V and 7 bases from J, the junction contained 10 bases not matched to a gene. The CDR3 DNA sequence: TGTGCCAGCAGTTCAGGCGGGAGTTCAGGGGAGCAGTACTTC. Translation gives CASSSGGSSGEQYF.

V usage is TRBV5-1 and J usage is TRBJ1-4; 10 positions agree with TRBD1. Germline assignment: CDR1 SGHRS and CDR2 YFSETQ. Trimming at V came to 4 bases and at J to 8 bases, leaving 5 bases not matched to a gene. CDR3 length: 14 residues. Here the CDR3 reads CASSPGTGEEKLFF. The CDR3, as DNA: TGCGCCAGCAGCCCTGGGACAGGGGAGGAAAAACTGTTTTTT.

This clone appeared a single time. V gene TRBV3-1 (or the pseudogene TRBV3-2) combines with J gene TRBJ1-2, with 7 positions matching TRBD1. This CDR3 contains 13 residues. V was pared by 6 bases and J by 5 bases, with 6 bases of the junction left unmatched. Germline V lookup: CDR1 LGHDT, CDR2 YNNKEL (reference sequence). The CDR3 sequence is CASSSGTDYGYTF. The CDR3, as DNA: TGTGCCAGCAGTTCCGGGACAGATTATGGCTACACCTTC.

This clone was seen once. Here the CDR3 DNA reads TGTGCCAGCAGTGATGGGGGGGTCAGGGAGCAGTTCTTC. This gives the protein CASSDGGVREQFF. The chain links TRBV25-1 to TRBJ2-1; 7 bases are shared with TRBD2. Trimming cost V 3 bases and J 10 bases; bases outside gene matches: 6. The CDR3 has 13 amino acids. Germline V gene lookup returns CDR1 MGHDK and CDR2 SYGVNS.

The rearrangement links TRBV7-2 to TRBJ2-2; possibly TRBD2 for D (6 bases). The CDR3 covers 16 residues. V was cut by 5 bases and J by 0 bases, with 13 bases left in between. Germline V lookup: CDR1 SGHTA, CDR2 FQGNSA. CDR3 in amino acids: CASSPFGGTNTGELFF. The CDR3 DNA is TGTGCCAGCAGCCCCTTCGGGGGTACGAACACCGGGGAGCTGTTTTTT.

The sample holds a few counts of this clone. This chain uses TRBV28 with TRBJ1-3; 10 bases align to TRBD1. V was pared by 4 bases and J by 1 base, with 4 bases of the junction left unmatched. The CDR3 consists of 16 residues. CDR1 and CDR2 from the germline V gene are MDHEN and SYDVKM. CDR3 amino acids: CASSSGQGLSGNTIYF. The CDR3 nucleotides read TGTGCCAGCAGTTCGGGACAGGGGCTTTCTGGAAACACCATATATTTT.

The J gene is TRBJ2-4, the V gene TRBV4-3; 13 bases line up with TRBD2. Per germline, CDR1 LGHNA and CDR2 YSLEER. J was trimmed by 7 bases and V by 1 base; bases with no gene match: 4. CDR3 length: 16 amino acids. The CDR3 spells CASSQGTSGRGNIQYF. The CDR3 DNA reads as TGCGCCAGCAGCCAAGGGACTAGCGGGAGAGGGAACATTCAGTACTTC.